Shown below are 26 T cell receptor beta chains from a single sample sequenced in a study of T cell changes during pregnancy in multiple sclerosis. TCRdb keeps only in-frame clones here, not all; method: immunoSEQ multiplex PCR. Of 80,000 or so clones listed, under 95% were seen once; the top ten hold about 2.8%. The sequenced sample was peripheral blood, obtained before pregnancy. The receptors were gathered from a female donor with multiple sclerosis, enrolled in a pregnancy study.

The chain is built from TRBV11-2 and TRBJ2-7; D is perhaps TRBD1 (5 bases). The germline CDR1 and CDR2 sequences are SGHAT and FQNNGV. Between the trimmed V and J ends, which lost 0 bases and 2 bases, there was a span of 17 bases. The CDR3 loop spans 17 amino acids. Here the CDR3 DNA reads TGTGCCAGCAGCTTAGATCCCAGGGCCATTTCCACCTACGAGCAGTACTTC. Its protein is CASSLDPRAISTYEQYF. Using reference TRBV11-2 and TRBJ2-7 for the parts outside the CDR3, the full variable domain is EAGVAQSPRYKIIEKRQSVAFWCNPISGHATLYWYQQILGQGPKLLIQFQNNGVVDDSQLPKDRFSAERLKGVDSTLKIQPAKLEDSAVYLCASSLDPRAISTYEQYFGPGTRLTVT.

CDR3 coding DNA: TGTGCCAGCAGCCTAGGGGCAGGGGTATCCTACGAGCAGTACTTC. This gives the protein CASSLGAGVSYEQYF. This rearrangement joins TRBV7-6 to TRBJ2-7, with D tentatively TRBD1 (6 bases). Trimming took off 5 bases at V and 1 base at J, with 15 bases between the two ends. Germline values: CDR1 SGHVS, CDR2 FNYEAQ. There are 15 residues in the CDR3.

This clone occurred once. This chain uses TRBV29-1 with TRBJ2-7, with D possibly matching TRBD1 (6 bases). There are 14 residues in the CDR3. V was cut by 6 bases and J by 2 bases, with 17 bases left in between. Looked up from germline, CDR1 is SQVTM and CDR2 is ANQGSEA. CDR3 bases: TGCAGCGTGCGCTCGGACAGAAAAGCCTACGAGCAGTACTTC. Protein product: CSVRSDRKAYEQYF.

The rearrangement joins TRBV7-9 to TRBJ2-2; TRBD1 might be the D (6 bases). Germline V gene lookup returns CDR1 SEHNR and CDR2 FQNEAQ (reference sequence). Deletions cut 0 bases from V and 7 bases from J, with 15 bases between. CDR3 length: 16 amino acids. The DNA of the CDR3 is TGTGCCAGCAGCTTAGCGAGCGGCCAGGGGAGCGGGGAGCTGTTTTTT. This translates into CASSLASGQGSGELFF.

CDR3 sequence reads: CASAANTGELFF. In DNA form, the CDR3 reads TGCGCCAGCGCGGCGAACACCGGGGAGCTGTTTTTT. The chain recombines TRBV5-1 with TRBJ2-2; D is uncertain. Trimming took 7 bases from V and 0 from J, leaving 4 bases between them. This CDR3 contains 12 residues. Germline V CDR1 and CDR2: SGHRS, YFSETQ. The variable domain in full, with the rest retrieved from reference TRBV5-1 and TRBJ2-2, is KAGVTQTPRYLIKTRGQQVTLSCSPISGHRSVSWYQQTPGQGLQFLFEYFSETQRNKGNFPGRFSGRQFSNSRSEMNVSTLELGDSALYLCASAANTGELFFGEGSRLTVL.

This chain connects TRBV5-1 to TRBJ2-5; 9 bases line up with TRBD1. Germline CDR1 and CDR2: SGHRS and YFSETQ. This CDR3 contains 15 residues. V lost 4 bases to trimming and J lost 2 bases; unmatched junction nucleotides: 6. CDR3 region: CASSAGQGYQETQYF. For the CDR3, the DNA is TGCGCCAGCAGCGCGGGACAGGGATATCAAGAGACCCAGTACTTC.

The chain carries TRBV7-3 and TRBJ2-1; 10 nucleotides align to TRBD2. Germline-derived CDR1 and CDR2 are SGHTA and FQGTGA. Losses at the gene ends were 5 bases for V and 5 bases for J; bases not matched to a gene: 3. The CDR3 loop spans 14 amino acids. The CDR3 sequence is CASSPSGSHNEQFF. Here the CDR3 DNA reads TGTGCCAGCAGCCCTAGCGGGAGTCACAATGAGCAGTTCTTC.

This clone was seen only a few times. The chain links TRBV6-1 to TRBJ1-1; the D is unclear. There are 13 residues in the CDR3. V was pared by 4 bases and J by 1 base, with 7 bases between. The germline gives CDR1 MNHNS, CDR2 SASEGT. CDR3 amino acids: CASSAGTNTEAFF. The CDR3 nucleotides read TGTGCCAGCAGTGCAGGTACGAACACTGAAGCTTTCTTT.

The DNA of the CDR3 is TGTGCCAGCAGCACGGGAGTCCGGGAGTTCTTC. Its protein is CASSTGVREFF. The rearrangement uses TRBV28 and TRBJ2-1, with a weak D call TRBD2 (6 bases). The CDR3 is made up of 11 amino acids. V lost 6 bases to trimming and J lost 14 bases, with 14 bases between them. CDR1 and CDR2 (germline): MDHEN, SYDVKM.

The V and J genes are TRBV5-1 and TRBJ2-5; 8 bases agree with TRBD2. The germline V gene encodes CDR1 SGHRS and CDR2 YFSETQ. The CDR3 extends over 15 amino acids. Trimming took 4 bases from V and 4 from J; bases not matched to a gene: 9. Here the CDR3 DNA reads TGCGCCAGCAGCCACGGGACTAGGTTAGGAGAGACCCAGTACTTC. As protein: CASSHGTRLGETQYF.

With regard to this clone: The junction and the germline gene differ at one end; a read error may be behind it. This chain uses TRBV7-6 with TRBJ2-5, with TRBD2 matching 10 bases. Germline CDR1 and CDR2: SGHVS and FNYEAQ. The CDR3 runs 14 residues. The CDR3 coding sequence is TGTGCCAGCAGCTTAGGGGCTAGCGGGAGTACCGTGGACTTC. Its translation is CASSLGASGSTVDF. The full variable domain, in which reference TRBV7-6 and TRBJ2-5 provide the parts outside the CDR3, is GAGVSQSPRYKVTKRGQDVALRCDPISGHVSLYWYRQALGQGPEFLTYFNYEAQQDKSGLPNDRFSAERPEGSISTLTIQRTEQRDSAMYRCASSLGASGSTVDFGPGTRLLVL.

Points on this clone: One end of the junction does not line up with germline, which may come from a read error. The genes are TRBV7-7 and TRBJ2-1; the D gene is possibly TRBD2 (6 bases). The CDR3 covers 13 residues. Germline V lookup: CDR1 SSHAT, CDR2 FNYEAQ (reference sequence). CDR3 residues: CASSRDLYNEQFF. DNA for the CDR3: TGTGCTAGCAGTCGGGACTTATACAATGAGCAGTTCTTC.

The chain recombines TRBV29-1 with TRBJ1-1, with D hard to call. CDR3 length: 15 amino acids. V shed 3 bases and J shed 6 bases, with 20 bases lying between them. The germline gives CDR1 SQVTM, CDR2 ANQGSEA. The CDR3 sequence is CSVDGGSGDGAEAFF. For the CDR3, the DNA is TGCAGCGTTGACGGAGGGTCTGGGGATGGCGCTGAAGCTTTCTTT.

The rearrangement uses TRBV29-1 and TRBJ2-7; 9 bases align to TRBD1. Germline-derived CDR1 and CDR2 are SQVTM and ANQGSEA. The junction had 3 bases not matched to a gene; V was cut back by 6 bases and J by 0 bases. The CDR3 runs to 13 residues. CDR3 nucleotide sequence: TGCAGCGTGACGACAGGGGGCTCCTACGAGCAGTACTTC. As protein: CSVTTGGSYEQYF.

The genes are TRBV5-1 and TRBJ1-4; D call uncertain. The CDR3 contains 16 residues. Trimming shortened V by 2 bases and J by 0 bases, and 11 bases separated the two germline ends. Germline lookup yields CDR1 SGHRS and CDR2 YFSETQ. The CDR3 sequence: CASSLTDGATNEKLFF. The CDR3 DNA reads as TGCGCCAGCAGCTTAACGGACGGGGCAACTAATGAAAAACTGTTTTTT. Filled out from reference TRBV5-1 and TRBJ1-4, the complete variable domain reads KAGVTQTPRYLIKTRGQQVTLSCSPISGHRSVSWYQQTPGQGLQFLFEYFSETQRNKGNFPGRFSGRQFSNSRSEMNVSTLELGDSALYLCASSLTDGATNEKLFFGSGTQLSVL.

The chain carries TRBV6-1 and TRBJ2-2, with 11 bases fitting TRBD1. Per the germline V gene, CDR1 is MNHNS and CDR2 is SASEGT. The CDR3 length is 19 residues. V lost 4 bases, J lost 2 bases, and 12 bases stayed unmatched. The chain's CDR3 is CASSALSGTGGGNTGELFF. CDR3 sequence (DNA): TGTGCCAGCAGTGCCCTCTCCGGGACAGGGGGAGGTAACACCGGGGAGCTGTTTTTT.

The chain recombines TRBV27 with TRBJ1-1; D remains ambiguous. Germline CDR1 and CDR2: MNHEY and SMNVEV (reference sequence). The CDR3 contains 13 residues. Trimming stripped 1 base from V and 1 base from J, with 4 bases between. The CDR3 loop reads CASSLFRNTEAFF. DNA for the CDR3: TGTGCCAGCAGTTTATTTAGGAACACTGAAGCTTTCTTT.

The rearrangement uses TRBV28 and TRBJ1-4, with 8 bases lining up with TRBD1. CDR3 size: 15 residues. V gave up 3 bases and J gave up 6 bases; unmatched junction bases: 6. From germline, CDR1 is MDHEN and CDR2 SYDVKM. In nucleotides, the CDR3 is TGTGCCAGCAGTTTCAGGGCAGGGGGCTATGAAAAACTGTTTTTT. Protein sequence: CASSFRAGGYEKLFF.

The chain combines TRBV28 with TRBJ2-2, with TRBD2 identical over 10 bases. Germline values: CDR1 MDHEN, CDR2 SYDVKM. V trimming: 1 base; J trimming: 1 base; junction bases outside the gene matches: 0. The CDR3 has 16 residues. The CDR3 here is CASSLLAGGNTGELFF. The DNA for the CDR3 is TGTGCCAGCAGTTTATTAGCGGGAGGGAACACCGGGGAGCTGTTTTTT.

The gene calls are TRBV13 and TRBJ2-3; D is uncertain. The ends were cut back, 5 bases at V and 1 base at J, with 16 bases in the middle. This CDR3 has 16 residues. Germline V gives CDR1 PRHDT, CDR2 FYEKMQ (reference sequence). CDR3 sequence (DNA): TGTGCCAGCAGCGGCATGGCAGGTTTGGGCACAGATACGCAGTATTTT. This sequence encodes CASSGMAGLGTDTQYF.

This clone was seen a single time. V gene TRBV7-9 combines with J gene TRBJ2-5, with D perhaps TRBD1 (5 bases). The ends were cut back, 6 bases at V and 4 bases at J, with 9 bases in the middle. CDR1 is SEHNR and CDR2 is FQNEAQ in the germline V gene (reference sequence). CDR3 length: 12 amino acids. Written as DNA, the CDR3 is TGTGCCAGCAGGGCAGGGTTAGAGACCCAGTACTTC. Protein sequence: CASRAGLETQYF.

This chain uses TRBV28 with TRBJ2-7; 9 nucleotides align to TRBD1. The CDR3 is 14 residues long. Trimming cost V 6 bases and J 6 bases; bases outside gene matches: 9. Germline assignment: CDR1 MDHEN and CDR2 SYDVKM. The CDR3 region is CASSLGDRDAEQYF. CDR3 bases: TGTGCCAGCAGCCTCGGGGACAGGGACGCCGAGCAGTACTTC.

The chain joins TRBV18 to TRBJ2-3, with TRBD2 identical over 16 bases. CDR3 length: 20 amino acids. V shed 0 bases, J shed 5 bases, and the junction held 11 bases outside the gene matches. CDR1 and CDR2 from the germline V gene are KGHSH and LQKENI. The CDR3 nucleotides are TGTGCCAGCTCACCACCGAAGGGACTAGCGGGAGGGCCTCGGGAAGATACGCAGTATTTT. Translated, it gives CASSPPKGLAGGPREDTQYF.

The chain has TRBV2 and TRBJ2-1, with TRBD1 identical over 8 bases. The J segment lost 3 bases and the V segment lost 6 bases, leaving 7 bases of the junction unmatched. Germline values: CDR1 SNHLY, CDR2 FYNNEI. This CDR3 contains 15 residues. The CDR3 coding sequence is TGTGCCAGCAGCCCCGACAGGGGTGGCTACAATGAGCAGTTCTTC. As protein: CASSPDRGGYNEQFF.

The chain has TRBV5-4 and TRBJ2-2; D ambiguous. The CDR3 length is 16 residues. Trimming removed 3 bases from V and 1 base from J, with 13 bases in between. From germline, CDR1 is SGHNT and CDR2 YYREEE (reference sequence). CDR3: CASSSGLRQNTGELFF. The DNA of the CDR3 is TGTGCCAGCAGCTCCGGTCTGCGACAGAACACCGGGGAGCTGTTTTTT.

This rearrangement joins TRBV7-2 to TRBJ2-7; 14 bases match TRBD2. The ends lost 7 bases at V and 4 bases at J; junction bases unmatched: 9. Looked up from germline, CDR1 is SGHTA and CDR2 is FQGNSA. This CDR3 is 16 amino acids long. DNA of the CDR3: TGTGCCAGCAACACAGGACTAGCGGGAGGTAGATACGAGCAGTACTTC. This gives the protein CASNTGLAGGRYEQYF.